A single sample is the source of the 20 T cell receptor beta chains below, sequenced in a study of CD8+ T cells in alopecia areata. Extracted RNA was reverse transcribed into cDNA, the sequencing template. Here immunoSEQ multiplex PCR was the method, and the copy in TCRdb shows in-frame clones only, minus some. The sample shows roughly 30,000 clones, less than 65% of them seen only once. The sample comprised NKG2D-high CD8+ T cells sorted from blood. The receptor set was obtained from a human donor with alopecia areata.

This clone occurred once. This chain connects TRBV7-2 to TRBJ1-5; D not certain. The V gene lost 1 base and the J gene lost 5 bases, with 6 bases spanning the gap. CDR1 is SGHTA and CDR2 is FQGNSA in the germline V gene. The CDR3 extends over 13 amino acids. CDR3 in amino acids: CASSLGMDQPQHF. For the CDR3, the DNA is TGTGCCAGCAGCTTAGGAATGGATCAGCCCCAGCATTTT.

The J gene is TRBJ2-1, the V gene TRBV5-6; TRBD1 matches 9 bases. Germline lookup yields CDR1 SGHDT and CDR2 YYEEEE. The CDR3 runs to 15 residues. The V segment lost 0 bases and the J segment 6 bases; nucleotides outside the gene matches: 4. The CDR3 DNA follows: TGTGCCAGCAGCTTGGGCGACAGGGGGATCAATGAGCAGTTCTTC. Translated, it gives CASSLGDRGINEQFF.

This clone turned up a few times. This CDR3 is CSVPGADTQYF. CDR3 in DNA: TGCAGCGTCCCCGGGGCAGATACGCAGTATTTT. The chain is built from TRBV29-1 and TRBJ2-3, with D perhaps matching TRBD2 (5 bases). V dropped 6 bases and J dropped 4 bases, with 8 bases sitting between them. This CDR3 has 11 amino acids. Germline V lookup: CDR1 SQVTM, CDR2 ANQGSEA.

This chain links TRBV9 with TRBJ2-5; D gene uncertain. Trimming shortened V by 0 bases and J by 2 bases, and 8 bases separated the two germline ends. Germline values: CDR1 SGDLS, CDR2 YYNGEE. The CDR3 has 14 amino acids. The CDR3 bases are TGTGCCAGCAGCGTAGCTGGCTCACAAGAGACCCAGTACTTC. Its translation: CASSVAGSQETQYF.

The CDR3, as DNA: TGCAGCGACCGGGGGTATGATACGCAGTATTTT. Residues: CSDRGYDTQYF. The V and J genes are TRBV29-1 and TRBJ2-3, with D perhaps TRBD2 (6 bases). This CDR3 region has 11 residues. The V and J ends lost 7 bases and 6 bases respectively, with 11 bases between them. Germline V CDR1 and CDR2: SQVTM, ANQGSEA.

V usage is TRBV2 and J usage is TRBJ2-4; D gene ambiguous. CDR3 size: 19 residues. Germline assignment: CDR1 SNHLY and CDR2 FYNNEI. V was cut by 0 bases and J by 1 base, with 19 bases left in between. CDR3: CASSEAAGQLTEAKNIQYF. The CDR3 DNA follows: TGTGCCAGCAGTGAAGCGGCTGGGCAGCTCACGGAGGCCAAAAACATTCAGTACTTC. Supplemented by reference TRBV2 and TRBJ2-4, the full variable domain reads EPEVTQTPSHQVTQMGQEVILRCVPISNHLYFYWYRQILGQKVEFLVSFYNNEISEKSEIFDDQFSVERPDGSNFTLKIRSTKLEDSAMYFCASSEAAGQLTEAKNIQYFGAGTRLSVL.

The chain couples TRBV7-8 to TRBJ2-1; possible D gene TRBD2, 6 bases. The ends were cut back, 7 bases at V and 5 bases at J, with 18 bases in the middle. The V gene's germline CDR1 is SGHVS and CDR2 FQNEAQ. The CDR3 totals 15 residues. The CDR3 sequence: CASTPRAGIHNEQFF. The CDR3 DNA reads as TGTGCCAGCACCCCCCGGGCGGGGATTCACAATGAGCAGTTCTTC.

The chain couples TRBV29-1 to TRBJ2-2; tentatively, D is TRBD2 (7 bases). Trimming took 7 bases from V and 0 from J, leaving 15 bases between them. The germline V gene has CDR1 SQVTM and CDR2 ANQGSEA. The CDR3 is 15 amino acids. CDR3 nucleotide sequence: TGCAGCGGTGGGGGGGGCCGCCCGAACACCGGGGAGCTGTTTTTT. It is translated as CSGGGGRPNTGELFF.

CDR3 loop: CATSRDRGTGERDTDTQYF. The CDR3 DNA sequence: TGTGCCACCAGCAGAGATCGGGGGACAGGGGAAAGAGACACAGATACGCAGTATTTT. The chain is built from TRBV15 and TRBJ2-3; 10 bases are a match to TRBD1. V lost 0 bases to trimming and J lost 2 bases; unmatched junction nucleotides: 11. The CDR3 length is 19 residues. CDR1 and CDR2 from the germline V gene are LNHNV and YYDKDF (reference sequence). The complete variable domain, with remaining parts taken from reference TRBV15 and TRBJ2-3, reads DAMVIQNPRYQVTQFGKPVTLSCSQTLNHNVMYWYQQKSSQAPKLLFHYYDKDFNNEADTPDNFQSRRPNTSFCFLDIRSPGLGDTAMYLCATSRDRGTGERDTDTQYFGPGTRLTVL.

V usage is TRBV6-5 and J usage is TRBJ2-7; D not resolved. The CDR3 loop spans 14 amino acids. Germline lookup yields CDR1 MNHEY and CDR2 SVGAGI. V was pared by 0 bases and J by 0 bases, with 6 bases between. The CDR3, as DNA: TGTGCCAGCAGTTACTCTGTCGGCTCCTACGAGCAGTACTTC. Protein product: CASSYSVGSYEQYF.

This clone came up a few times. The V call is TRBV29-1, the J call TRBJ2-7, with D perhaps given as TRBD1 or TRBD2 (5 bases each). Germline CDR1 reads SQVTM; CDR2 reads ANQGSEA. There are 13 residues in the CDR3. V dropped 2 bases and J dropped 6 bases, with 14 bases sitting between them. As DNA, the CDR3 is TGCAGCGTTGAATGGCAGGGAGTCCGCGAGCAGTACTTC. This sequence encodes CSVEWQGVREQYF.

This chain links TRBV7-9 with TRBJ2-3; no clear D gene. Germline V CDR1 and CDR2: SEHNR, FQNEAQ (reference sequence). Trimming took 5 bases from V and 4 from J, leaving 10 bases between them. The CDR3 length is 13 residues. The CDR3 coding sequence is TGTGCCAGCAGCGACGGACCACCAGATACGCAGTATTTT. It encodes CASSDGPPDTQYF. The full variable domain, rest sourced from reference TRBV7-9 and TRBJ2-3, is DTGVSQNPRHKITKRGQNVTFRCDPISEHNRLYWYRQTLGQGPEFLTYFQNEAQLEKSRLLSDRFSAERPKGSFSTLEIQRTEQGDSAMYLCASSDGPPDTQYFGPGTRLTVL.

The rearrangement uses TRBV7-6 and TRBJ2-7; TRBD1 is a possible D gene (7 bases). The CDR3 is 15 amino acids. Trimming took 4 bases from V and 3 from J, leaving 16 bases between them. Germline V lookup: CDR1 SGHVS, CDR2 FNYEAQ. CDR3 protein: CASSSPDREDYEQYF. In DNA, the CDR3 is TGTGCCAGCAGCTCCCCCGACAGGGAGGACTACGAGCAGTACTTC.

The V and J genes are TRBV30 and TRBJ2-5; a weak D match, TRBD2 (6 bases). The V gene lost 5 bases and the J gene lost 0 bases, with 19 bases spanning the gap. The CDR3 covers 16 residues. Germline lookup yields CDR1 GTSNPN and CDR2 SVGIG (reference sequence). CDR3 sequence reads: CAWGAIRTTYQETQYF. The CDR3 DNA follows: TGTGCCTGGGGGGCGATTAGGACTACCTACCAAGAGACCCAGTACTTC.

The chain uses TRBV4-2 and TRBJ2-7, with TRBD2 matching over 7 bases. The CDR3 spans 15 residues. Per germline, CDR1 LGHNA and CDR2 YNFKEQ. V lost 5 bases to trimming and J lost 2 bases; unmatched junction nucleotides: 9. CDR3 nucleotides: TGTGCCAGCAGCATCACTAGCGTTAAAACCTACGAGCAGTACTTC. Protein product: CASSITSVKTYEQYF.

The chain uses TRBV7-9 and TRBJ2-5; 11 nucleotides match TRBD1. This CDR3 has 16 amino acids. V shed 2 bases and J 5 bases; nucleotides not matched to a gene: 7. Germline CDR1 and CDR2: SEHNR and FQNEAQ (reference sequence). CDR3 bases: TGTGCCAGCAGCTTACTTGGACAGGGGGCCACGGAGACCCAGTACTTC. This sequence encodes CASSLLGQGATETQYF. The entire variable domain, with the rest obtained from reference TRBV7-9 and TRBJ2-5, is as follows: DTGVSQNPRHKITKRGQNVTFRCDPISEHNRLYWYRQTLGQGPEFLTYFQNEAQLEKSRLLSDRFSAERPKGSFSTLEIQRTEQGDSAMYLCASSLLGQGATETQYFGPGTRLLVL.

The chain carries TRBV27 and TRBJ2-1, with 7 nucleotides matching TRBD1. CDR3 size: 16 residues. The ends lost 11 bases at V and 7 bases at J; junction bases unmatched: 20. Germline-derived CDR1 and CDR2 are MNHEY and SMNVEV (reference sequence). This chain's CDR3 is CAARTATGMGRNEQFF. Written as DNA, the CDR3 is TGTGCCGCGAGGACCGCGACAGGGATGGGCAGGAATGAGCAGTTCTTC.

The chain employs TRBV4-1 and TRBJ2-1; TRBD2 matches 9 bases. V was clipped by 0 bases and J by 5 bases; unmatched bases: 8. Germline V CDR1 and CDR2: MGHRA, YSYEKL. The length of the CDR3 is 17 residues. The CDR3, as DNA: TGCGCCAGCAGCCAAGAAGGGGTAGCGGGGGCGAACAATGAGCAGTTCTTC. Amino acid sequence: CASSQEGVAGANNEQFF.

This chain links TRBV29-1 with TRBJ1-2, with 7 bases lining up with TRBD1. The CDR3 totals 15 residues. In germline, CDR1 is SQVTM, CDR2 ANQGSEA. The V gene end was trimmed by 6 bases and the J gene end by 0 bases; junction bases not matched to a gene: 10. CDR3 region: CSVNSRGEANYGYTF. The CDR3 DNA reads TGCAGCGTGAACTCCAGGGGGGAGGCTAACTATGGCTACACCTTC. The full variable domain, its missing parts supplied by reference TRBV29-1 and TRBJ1-2, is SAVISQKPSRDICQRGTSLTIQCQVDSQVTMMFWYRQQPGQSLTLIATANQGSEATYESGFVIDKFPISRPNLTFSTLTVSNMSPEDSSIYLCSVNSRGEANYGYTFGSGTRLTVV.

The chain combines TRBV10-3 with TRBJ2-7; D is possibly TRBD1 or TRBD2 (5 bases each). The germline gives CDR1 ENHRY, CDR2 SYGVKD. The CDR3 is 12 residues long. Trimming took 2 bases from V and 4 from J, leaving 6 bases between them. The CDR3 here is CAISEGGYEQYF. CDR3 sequence (DNA): TGTGCCATCAGTGAGGGGGGATACGAGCAGTACTTC.